The 20 T cell receptor beta chains below all came from one sample that was sequenced in a study of a mutant IDH1 vaccine in newly diagnosed glioma (dated by TCRdb to about 2021). Library construction relied on the immunoSEQ multiplex PCR assay. TCRdb stores this immuneACCESS table with in-frame sequences only. Part of the clones is absent; in the studies checked, under half of the shortfall reflects unresolved V genes, and no reason is known for the rest. In all, the sample holds 50,000 to 70,000 clones, and around 82% of those were seen once. About an eighth of the sample goes to the ten largest clones. The time point label on this specimen signifies: week 23, last vaccination. Each vaccine dose, consisting of 300 ug of a 20-mer mutant IDH1 peptide in Montanide, was administered subcutaneously with topical imiquimod. Their specific antigens are unknown. The source material was PBMCs, sampled from a glioma patient whose treatment included an IDH1 peptide vaccine. The receptors derive from a young man with glioma.

This chain connects TRBV4-2 to TRBJ2-1, with 13 bases identical to TRBD2. This CDR3 has 16 amino acids. Germline V gene data show CDR1 as LGHNA and CDR2 as YNFKEQ. The V and J ends lost 4 bases and 10 bases, in that order; junction bases with no gene match: 10. The CDR3 loop is CASSPRTSGRVGEQFF. The CDR3 coding sequence is TGTGCCAGCAGCCCCCGGACTAGCGGGAGAGTAGGGGAGCAGTTCTTC.

This rearrangement joins TRBV19 to TRBJ1-5, with TRBD1 identical over 9 bases. The ends lost 10 bases at V and 5 bases at J; junction bases unmatched: 12. The CDR3 sequence is 15 residues long. Germline V gene data show CDR1 as LNHDA and CDR2 as SQIVND (reference sequence). The CDR3, as DNA: TGTGCCACCCAGCCAACAGGGGGCCCAGATCAGCCCCAGCATTTT. Amino acid sequence: CATQPTGGPDQPQHF.

The chain recombines TRBV18 with TRBJ1-5; D is possibly TRBD1 (5 bases). V lost 4 bases and J 4 bases, leaving 8 bases between the germline ends. Germline V gene data show CDR1 as KGHSH and CDR2 as LQKENI. The CDR3 covers 13 residues. The CDR3 bases are TGTGCCAGCTCACGGGACGGGAATCAGCCCCAGCATTTT. It specifies CASSRDGNQPQHF.

The chain is built from TRBV15 and TRBJ1-1; TRBD1 might be the D (5 bases). V was shortened by 0 bases and J by 4 bases, with 9 bases between the two germline ends. Germline V gives CDR1 LNHNV, CDR2 YYDKDF (reference sequence). The CDR3 is 14 amino acids. CDR3 amino acids: CATSRDLGGTEAFF. CDR3 coding DNA: TGTGCCACCAGCAGAGATCTTGGGGGCACTGAAGCTTTCTTT.

This clone was observed a single time. This chain links TRBV9 with TRBJ2-2; 8 nucleotides line up with TRBD2. The CDR3 has 17 residues. Germline CDR1 SGDLS, CDR2 YYNGEE. V lost 0 bases to trimming and J lost 3 bases; unmatched junction nucleotides: 7. The CDR3 reads CASSVAGAGVYTGELFF. CDR3 bases: TGTGCCAGCAGCGTAGCGGGAGCGGGAGTCTACACCGGGGAGCTGTTTTTT.

The rearrangement uses TRBV6-5 and TRBJ2-1; the D gene is possibly TRBD1 (5 bases). This CDR3 contains 14 residues. The V end lost 2 bases, the J end lost 0 bases, and 5 bases lay between the germline ends. Germline V gene sequence: CDR1 MNHEY, CDR2 SVGAGI. The CDR3 spells CASSYRGSYNEQFF. As DNA, the CDR3 is TGTGCCAGCAGTTACAGGGGCTCCTACAATGAGCAGTTCTTC.

This chain links TRBV5-1 with TRBJ2-7; 7 bases map to TRBD2. There are 14 residues in the CDR3. The V segment lost 0 bases and the J segment 9 bases; nucleotides outside the gene matches: 9. From germline, CDR1 is SGHRS and CDR2 YFSETQ. The CDR3 DNA sequence: TGCGCCAGCAGCTTGGTTGCGGGAGCTCTTGGGCAGTACTTC. Translation: CASSLVAGALGQYF.

This clone has more than one count but fewer than ten. The V gene is TRBV19, the J gene TRBJ1-1, with D hard to call. V was pared by 7 bases and J by 4 bases, with 16 bases between. Germline lookup yields CDR1 LNHDA and CDR2 SQIVND (reference sequence). The CDR3 runs 14 residues. CDR3 residues: CASTINTYVTEAFF. The CDR3, as DNA: TGTGCCAGTACTATCAACACCTATGTCACTGAAGCTTTCTTT.

The chain recombines TRBV19 with TRBJ1-2; 7 bases agree with TRBD1. V lost 7 bases, J lost 4 bases, and 9 bases stayed unmatched. The CDR3 is 14 residues long. CDR1 and CDR2 from the germline V gene are LNHDA and SQIVND (reference sequence). In DNA form, the CDR3 reads TGTGCCAGTATGCGACAGGGATCGCTCTATGGCTACACCTTC. It is translated as CASMRQGSLYGYTF. Full variable domain (missing parts from reference TRBV19 and TRBJ1-2): DGGITQSPKYLFRKEGQNVTLSCEQNLNHDAMYWYRQDPGQGLRLIYYSQIVNDFQKGDIAEGYSVSREKKESFPLTVTSAQKNPTAFYLCASMRQGSLYGYTFGSGTRLTVV.

This clone was counted a single time. CDR3 region: CATSRDGGYSYEQYF. DNA of the CDR3: TGTGCCACCAGCAGAGACGGGGGATACTCCTACGAGCAGTACTTC. This chain connects TRBV15 to TRBJ2-7, with a possible D match to TRBD2 (6 bases). There are 15 residues in the CDR3. V dropped 0 bases and J dropped 0 bases, with 9 bases sitting between them. The germline gives CDR1 LNHNV, CDR2 YYDKDF (reference sequence).

The genes are TRBV7-6 and TRBJ1-1; D call uncertain. Germline CDR1 reads SGHVS; CDR2 reads FNYEAQ. The V gene lost 1 base and the J gene lost 1 base, with 4 bases spanning the gap. The CDR3 covers 13 residues. CDR3 protein: CASSLVENTEAFF. The CDR3 nucleotides read TGTGCCAGCAGCTTAGTAGAGAACACTGAAGCTTTCTTT.

The chain combines TRBV18 with TRBJ2-5; D not certain. The V gene lost 3 bases and the J gene lost 13 bases, with 12 bases spanning the gap. CDR1 and CDR2 from the germline V gene are KGHSH and LQKENI. This CDR3 contains 11 residues. The CDR3: CASSPPGGPYF. The CDR3 nucleotides read TGTGCCAGCTCACCTCCGGGCGGTCCGTACTTC. The complete variable domain, with remaining parts taken from reference TRBV18 and TRBJ2-5, reads NAGVMQNPRHLVRRRGQEARLRCSPMKGHSHVYWYRQLPEEGLKFMVYLQKENIIDESGMPKERFSAEFPKEGPSILRIQQVVRGDSAAYFCASSPPGGPYFGPGTRLLVL.

This chain uses TRBV19 with TRBJ2-1, with D perhaps TRBD1 (6 bases). The CDR3 has 14 residues. Trimming removed 6 bases at V and 0 bases at J, with 9 bases between. Germline CDR1 LNHDA, CDR2 SQIVND (reference sequence). The CDR3 sequence is CASSPRGSYNEQFF. CDR3 DNA: TGTGCCAGTAGCCCCAGGGGCTCCTACAATGAGCAGTTCTTC.

The chain has TRBV6-1 and TRBJ1-2, with D perhaps TRBD1 (6 bases). V lost 7 bases and J lost 2, with 17 bases in between. The CDR3 length is 15 residues. Per the germline V gene, CDR1 is MNHNS and CDR2 is SASEGT. As DNA, the CDR3 is TGTGCCAGCATCTTCTGGGACACCCAAAACTATGGCTACACCTTC. Translated, it gives CASIFWDTQNYGYTF.

The chain uses TRBV5-1 and TRBJ2-2, with TRBD2 matching 12 bases. The CDR3 has 15 amino acids. CDR1 is SGHRS, CDR2 YFSETQ, per germline. Trimming at V came to 6 bases and at J to 4 bases, leaving 4 bases not matched to a gene. The CDR3 here is CASTLAGGPTGELFF. Written as DNA, the CDR3 is TGCGCCAGCACACTAGCGGGGGGCCCCACCGGGGAGCTGTTTTTT.

The chain has TRBV5-4 and TRBJ1-1; 8 positions agree with TRBD1. Losses at the gene ends were 0 bases for V and 1 base for J; bases not matched to a gene: 2. Germline-derived CDR1 and CDR2 are SGHNT and YYREEE (reference sequence). The CDR3 runs 15 residues. CDR3 loop: CASSLADRGNTEAFF. The DNA of the CDR3 is TGTGCCAGCAGCTTGGCCGACAGGGGGAACACTGAAGCTTTCTTT. The variable domain in full, with the rest retrieved from reference TRBV5-4 and TRBJ1-1, is ETGVTQSPTHLIKTRGQQVTLRCSSQSGHNTVSWYQQALGQGPQFIFQYYREEENGRGNFPPRFSGLQFPNYSSELNVNALELDDSALYLCASSLADRGNTEAFFGQGTRLTVV.

The V gene is TRBV5-1, the J gene TRBJ1-3; D not certain. CDR1 is SGHRS and CDR2 is YFSETQ in the germline V gene. The CDR3 covers 11 residues. V gave up 4 bases and J gave up 2 bases, with 1 base separating them. The CDR3 DNA is TGCGCCAGCAGCCCTGGAAACACCATATATTTT. Translation gives CASSPGNTIYF.

The chain carries TRBV2 and TRBJ1-2; D remains ambiguous. V dropped 0 bases and J dropped 4 bases, with 15 bases sitting between them. The length of the CDR3 is 16 residues. Germline lookup yields CDR1 SNHLY and CDR2 FYNNEI. The CDR3 DNA is TGTGCCAGCAGTGAAGCGCTTAGGGCGCTGGGCTATGGCTACACCTTC. This codes for CASSEALRALGYGYTF.

Written as DNA, the CDR3 is TGTGCCAGCAGCTACATGACTGGGAACACTGAAGCTTTCTTT. Translated: CASSYMTGNTEAFF. The rearrangement joins TRBV5-4 to TRBJ1-1; D is unresolved. V lost 3 bases to trimming and J lost 1 base, with 10 bases between them. Germline assignment: CDR1 SGHNT and CDR2 YYREEE (reference sequence). This CDR3 region has 14 residues.

This rearrangement joins TRBV6-5 to TRBJ1-1, with 7 bases matching TRBD1. V trimming: 6 bases; J trimming: 11 bases; junction bases outside the gene matches: 9. The CDR3 totals 12 residues. Germline V gives CDR1 MNHEY, CDR2 SVGAGI. The CDR3 nucleotides read TGTGCCAGCAGCCGACAAGGGGGCTGGGCTTTCTTT. Translation gives CASSRQGGWAFF.